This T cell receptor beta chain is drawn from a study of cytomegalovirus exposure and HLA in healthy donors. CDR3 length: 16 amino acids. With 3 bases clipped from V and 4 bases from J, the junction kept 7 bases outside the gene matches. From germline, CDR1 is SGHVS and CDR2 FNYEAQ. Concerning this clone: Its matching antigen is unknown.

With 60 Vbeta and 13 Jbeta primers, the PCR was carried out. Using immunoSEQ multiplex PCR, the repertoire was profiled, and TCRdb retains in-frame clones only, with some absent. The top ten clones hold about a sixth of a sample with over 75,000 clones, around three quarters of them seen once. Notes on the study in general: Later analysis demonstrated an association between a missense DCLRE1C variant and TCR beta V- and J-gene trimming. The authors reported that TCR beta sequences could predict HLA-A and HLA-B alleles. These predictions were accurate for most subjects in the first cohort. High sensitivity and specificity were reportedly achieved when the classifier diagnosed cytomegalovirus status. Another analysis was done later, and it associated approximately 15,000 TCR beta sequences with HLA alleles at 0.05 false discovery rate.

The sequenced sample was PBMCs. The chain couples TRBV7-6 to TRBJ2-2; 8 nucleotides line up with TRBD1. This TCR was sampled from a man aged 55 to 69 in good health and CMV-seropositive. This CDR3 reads CASSLGRGLSTGELFF. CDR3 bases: TGTGCCAGCAGCTTGGGCAGGGGGCTTAGCACCGGGGAGCTGTTTTTT.